The clone carrying this T cell receptor beta chain was seen only once. Its matching antigen is unknown. This sample is drawn from a study of Ad26.COV2.S vaccination and SARS-CoV-2 variants. Study-wide context: Within the COV1001 Ad26.COV2.S trial arm, the donor was enrolled. Ad26.COV2.S shots went into the muscle once or twice, 56 days apart. Findings and caveats of the study: Breadth measured for non-spike TCRs was similar across vaccine and placebo recipients.

Specified treatment: around 19 received Ad26.COV2.S at low or high dose, single or two shots; roughly 5 received placebo; per-sample allocation not given. All samples were drawn on day 63, counting from the first vaccine or placebo injection. Aged 18-55 years, donor was enrolled in Boston in about 2020. J gave up 6 bases and V 0 bases, and 10 bases lay outside the gene matches. The germline V gene has CDR1 KGHDR and CDR2 SFDVKD. CDR3 length: 17 residues. Produced via immunoSEQ multiplex PCR; TCRdb's table is partial and in-frame only. The sample contains around 300,000 clones, roughly 90% of which appear only once.

The source is a person between 18 and 65 years old who received the Ad26.COV2.S COVID-19 vaccine or a placebo. This specimen consisted of peripheral blood, obtained in a trial of Ad26.COV2.S vaccine versus placebo. The V and J genes are TRBV24-1 and TRBJ1-5, with 7 nucleotides matching TRBD1. The CDR3 reads CATSDLVDRALSQPQHF. CDR3 DNA sequence: TGTGCCACCAGTGATTTGGTAGACAGGGCGCTAAGTCAGCCCCAGCATTTT.